The 25 T cell receptor beta chains below all came from one sample that was sequenced in a study of blood T cell repertoires in COVID-19. The table came from immunoSEQ multiplex PCR; TCRdb's copy has only in-frame clones and leaves some out. The sample consists of 120,000 to 150,000 clones, almost 90% of them appearing once. The source material was peripheral blood. The receptors were gathered from a woman aged 60 to 75 with acute or convalescent COVID-19.

In its sample, this clone was seen once. J is TRBJ2-5 and V is TRBV28; 7 positions match TRBD1. The CDR3 totals 15 residues. CDR1 and CDR2 from the germline V gene are MDHEN and SYDVKM. V was pared by 3 bases and J by 2 bases, with 6 bases of the junction left unmatched. The DNA for the CDR3 is TGTGCCAGCAGTTTGTTGACAGGGACACAAGAGACCCAGTACTTC. This encodes CASSLLTGTQETQYF.

The chain uses TRBV5-1 and TRBJ1-1; a possible D gene is TRBD1 (6 bases). Germline V gene data show CDR1 as SGHRS and CDR2 as YFSETQ. V lost 0 bases and J lost 6, with 9 bases in between. The CDR3 covers 13 residues. Written as DNA, the CDR3 is TGCGCCAGCAGCTTGGCCCAGGGGTCTGAAGCTTTCTTT. This gives the protein CASSLAQGSEAFF.

The gene calls are TRBV28 and TRBJ1-1, with 8 nucleotides matching TRBD1. This CDR3 is 17 amino acids long. Per germline, CDR1 MDHEN and CDR2 SYDVKM. The V segment lost 4 bases and the J segment 2 bases; nucleotides outside the gene matches: 12. CDR3 DNA sequence: TGTGCCAGCAGTTCCGCCAGACAGGGGTCGGTCAACACTGAAGCTTTCTTT. Protein sequence: CASSSARQGSVNTEAFF.

The rearrangement links TRBV6-2 or TRBV6-3 to TRBJ1-1; the match to TRBD1 covers 10 bases. Trimming took 2 bases from V and 5 from J; bases not matched to a gene: 11. CDR1 and CDR2 from the germline V gene are MNHEY and SVGEGT. This CDR3 spans 17 amino acids. The DNA of the CDR3 is TGTGCCAGCAGTTACAGCGCCGAGGGACAGGGGAGGACTGAAGCTTTCTTT. Protein: CASSYSAEGQGRTEAFF.

This chain links TRBV6-2 or TRBV6-3 with TRBJ1-5; the D gene is possibly TRBD1 (5 bases). CDR3 length: 14 amino acids. Germline V CDR1 and CDR2: MNHEY, SVGEGT. Trimming cost V 6 bases and J 7 bases, with 16 bases left between them. The CDR3 coding sequence is TGTGCCAGCAGCGACAAGGCAGGGAGGCAGCCCCAGCATTTT. It codes for CASSDKAGRQPQHF.

This clone occurred once. V and J are TRBV27 and TRBJ1-6, with 10 bases fitting TRBD1. With 4 bases clipped from V and 7 bases from J, the junction kept 1 base outside the gene matches. Germline loops: CDR1 MNHEY, CDR2 SMNVEV (reference sequence). This CDR3 is built from 14 residues. The CDR3 loop reads CASSWDRGNSPLHF. CDR3 sequence (DNA): TGTGCCAGCAGTTGGGACAGGGGAAATTCACCCCTCCACTTT.

The J gene is TRBJ1-2, the V gene TRBV18; 8 nucleotides line up with TRBD1. CDR1 and CDR2 (germline): KGHSH, LQKENI. This CDR3 region has 14 residues. The V segment lost 5 bases and the J segment 4 bases; nucleotides outside the gene matches: 6. As DNA, the CDR3 is TGTGCCAGCTCAAACAACCAGGGGGCCTATGGCTACACCTTC. Translated, it gives CASSNNQGAYGYTF.

The chain employs TRBV6-6 and TRBJ2-2, with D tentatively TRBD2 (5 bases). V was trimmed by 7 bases and J by 4 bases, leaving 19 bases between them. Germline V gives CDR1 MNHNY, CDR2 SVGAGI (reference sequence). The CDR3 length is 16 residues. For the CDR3, the DNA is TGTGCCAGCACTGGGCTACGTAGCGTTAGCACCGGGGAGCTGTTTTTT. Its protein is CASTGLRSVSTGELFF.

The rearrangement joins TRBV7-2 to TRBJ1-5; a possible D gene is TRBD1 (5 bases). Germline-derived CDR1 and CDR2 are SGHTA and FQGNSA. This CDR3 contains 14 residues. Deletions cut 5 bases from V and 4 bases from J, with 12 bases between. The CDR3 region has the DNA TGTGCCAGCAGCGCACAACCAGGGAATCAGCCCCAGCATTTT. Translated, it gives CASSAQPGNQPQHF.

The V and J genes are TRBV27 and TRBJ2-7, with TRBD2 as a possible D gene (6 bases). CDR1 is MNHEY and CDR2 is SMNVEV in the germline V gene (reference sequence). The CDR3 runs to 14 residues. V lost 4 bases to trimming and J lost 4 bases, with 14 bases between them. CDR3 bases: TGTGCCAGCAGTTATGCTAGCGATGGTTACGAGCAGTACTTC. Its protein is CASSYASDGYEQYF.

The rearrangement joins TRBV15 to TRBJ1-2; D uncertain. Looked up from germline, CDR1 is LNHNV and CDR2 is YYDKDF (reference sequence). V shed 1 base and J shed 7 bases, with 7 bases lying between them. The CDR3 loop spans 12 amino acids. CDR3 bases: TGTGCCACCAGCAGAGGGACTTTTGGCTACACCTTC. It specifies CATSRGTFGYTF.

The V gene is TRBV30, the J gene TRBJ1-3; no clear D. From germline, CDR1 is GTSNPN and CDR2 SVGIG (reference sequence). The CDR3 runs to 16 residues. Trimming took off 0 bases at V and 2 bases at J, with 14 bases between the two ends. CDR3 coding DNA: TGTGCCTGGAGTGTACGATCAGGTCTCGCTGGAAACACCATATATTTT. This codes for CAWSVRSGLAGNTIYF.

The CDR3 DNA follows: TGTGCCAGCAGCCCCCAGGGAAATCAGCCCCAGCATTTT. This sequence encodes CASSPQGNQPQHF. The rearrangement joins TRBV5-5 to TRBJ1-5; D possibly corresponds to TRBD1 (5 bases). The V gene's germline CDR1 is SGHKS and CDR2 YYEKEE (reference sequence). V was trimmed by 4 bases and J by 4 bases, leaving 9 bases between them. CDR3 size: 13 residues.

This clone came up once. CDR3 bases: TGTGCCAGTAGTAGGGACAGGGAGAAAAATCAGCCCCAGCATTTT. It codes for CASSRDREKNQPQHF. The V call is TRBV19, the J call TRBJ1-5, with 9 bases aligning to TRBD1. The CDR3 loop spans 15 amino acids. V lost 4 bases, J lost 4 bases, and 5 bases stayed unmatched. Germline CDR1 LNHDA, CDR2 SQIVND (reference sequence).

The chain couples TRBV4-1 to TRBJ1-3; D call uncertain. Germline loops: CDR1 MGHRA, CDR2 YSYEKL. The V end was cut by 3 bases, the J end by 0 bases, with 18 bases between. This CDR3 comprises 18 residues. The CDR3 region is CASSHFSRGGLSGNTIYF. The CDR3 bases are TGCGCCAGCAGCCACTTTTCACGCGGAGGACTCTCTGGAAACACCATATATTTT.

The rearrangement links TRBV5-5 to TRBJ2-6, with 9 positions matching TRBD1. The junction had 8 bases not matched to a gene; V was cut back by 7 bases and J by 0 bases. CDR3 length equals 17 residues. Germline-derived CDR1 and CDR2 are SGHKS and YYEKEE (reference sequence). The CDR3 DNA follows: TGTGCCAGCGGAAGGGGACAGGGAACCTCTGGGGCCAACGTCCTGACTTTC. This sequence encodes CASGRGQGTSGANVLTF.

The chain uses TRBV23-1 and TRBJ1-5; the match to TRBD1 covers 8 bases. TRBV23-1 is designated an ORF whose function remains uncertain. This CDR3 spans 16 amino acids. The trim removed 3 bases at V and 2 bases at J, leaving 6 bases unmatched. The CDR3 sequence: CASSHPTGGGNQPQHF. DNA of the CDR3: TGCGCCAGCAGTCACCCTACAGGGGGTGGCAATCAGCCCCAGCATTTT.

The chain links TRBV7-2 to TRBJ1-2; weak D call: TRBD1 (6 bases). V gave up 0 bases and J gave up 6 bases, with 20 bases separating them. The CDR3 is made up of 17 amino acids. The germline gives CDR1 SGHTA, CDR2 FQGNSA. The CDR3 reads CASSLALSSAGGDGYTF. The DNA of the CDR3 is TGTGCCAGCAGCTTAGCGCTAAGTTCGGCGGGGGGCGATGGCTACACCTTC.

The chain carries TRBV7-9 and TRBJ2-7; D is possibly TRBD1 (5 bases). From germline, CDR1 is SEHNR and CDR2 FQNEAQ (reference sequence). The CDR3 totals 15 residues. V was clipped by 3 bases and J by 2 bases, with 14 bases between them. The CDR3 loop reads CASSFDSVKAYEQYF. The DNA for the CDR3 is TGTGCCAGCAGCTTCGACAGCGTTAAGGCCTACGAGCAGTACTTC.

This clone was detected once. The genes are TRBV19 and TRBJ1-2; the D is unclear. Deletions cut 3 bases from V and 0 bases from J, with 29 bases between. This CDR3 spans 21 amino acids. Germline CDR1 reads LNHDA; CDR2 reads SQIVND (reference sequence). Written as DNA, the CDR3 is TGTGCCAGTAGTATTAAGAGGGAGATGGGCGAACCTTCTGAACCTAACTATGGCTACACCTTC. It is translated as CASSIKREMGEPSEPNYGYTF. Complete variable domain (other parts from reference TRBV19 and TRBJ1-2): DGGITQSPKYLFRKEGQNVTLSCEQNLNHDAMYWYRQDPGQGLRLIYYSQIVNDFQKGDIAEGYSVSREKKESFPLTVTSAQKNPTAFYLCASSIKREMGEPSEPNYGYTFGSGTRLTVV.

CDR3 nucleotides: TGTGCCAGCAGCCAAGCGGGGGGTCTAACCCAGTACTTC. This codes for CASSQAGGLTQYF. The chain employs TRBV3-1 (or the pseudogene TRBV3-2) and TRBJ2-5; 7 bases agree with TRBD2. V lost 1 base, J lost 8 bases, and 4 bases stayed unmatched. Germline CDR1 is LGHDT and CDR2 is YNNKEL (reference sequence). The CDR3 has 13 amino acids.

The V and J genes are TRBV7-2 and TRBJ2-1; 11 nucleotides align to TRBD2. V dropped 6 bases and J dropped 8; count of bases not matched to a gene: 6. The germline gives CDR1 SGHTA, CDR2 FQGNSA. CDR3 size: 14 residues. Written as DNA, the CDR3 is TGTGCCAGCAGTTACCTAGCGGGGGGCTATGAGCAGTTCTTC. Translating it yields CASSYLAGGYEQFF.

The CDR3 region has the DNA TGTGCCAGCAGCCAAATGCGGGGGGCAGGGGATACGCAGTATTTT. It yields the protein CASSQMRGAGDTQYF. This rearrangement joins TRBV4-2 to TRBJ2-3; 8 bases agree with TRBD2. Looked up from germline, CDR1 is LGHNA and CDR2 is YNFKEQ. V dropped 2 bases and J dropped 6; count of bases not matched to a gene: 7. The CDR3 loop spans 15 amino acids.

The table lists this clone with a count of one. The rearrangement links TRBV5-4 to TRBJ1-1; a possible D gene is TRBD1 (5 bases). The CDR3 extends over 14 amino acids. Germline V CDR1 and CDR2: SGHNT, YYREEE (reference sequence). Between the trimmed V and J ends, which lost 5 bases and 4 bases, there was a span of 15 bases. The CDR3 loop is CASSVVGGSTEAFF. In DNA, the CDR3 is TGTGCCAGCAGTGTCGTCGGGGGGTCCACTGAAGCTTTCTTT.

This chain's CDR3 is CASSYDSGEETQYF. The CDR3 DNA is TGTGCCAGCAGTTACGACAGCGGGGAAGAGACCCAGTACTTC. The rearrangement joins TRBV6-5 to TRBJ2-5, with TRBD2 matching over 7 bases. Germline CDR1 is MNHEY and CDR2 is SVGAGI. V trimming: 2 bases; J trimming: 3 bases; junction bases outside the gene matches: 3. This CDR3 comprises 14 residues.